This TCR beta chain was profiled in a study of early T cells in non-severe SARS-CoV-2 infection (dated by TCRdb to the early 2020s). Regarding the study in general: TCR sequencing used bulk RNA from unsorted whole blood, so alpha and beta chains could not be paired. The full study reports these points: VDJdb matching was skewed toward anti-spike CD8 responses, so virus-specific expansions were likely underestimated and private and CD4 specificities were missed.

The study was a case-control design nested within a healthcare worker cohort in London, UK, with weekly nasopharyngeal swab PCR tests and blood sampling. Healthcare workers were enrolled in the week of the UK lockdown, from 23 to 31 March 2020, and were followed every week for up to roughly 16 weeks. CDR1 and CDR2 are drawn from the germline V gene: SGHTA, FQGTGA. The CDR3 numbers 15 residues from cysteine through phenylalanine. Of the read, only the CDR3 DNA is kept; its 45 bases are in frame from base 1. V has 5 bases trimmed and J has 5 bases trimmed; junction bases matching no gene number 5. A word on this clonotype: This clone's antigen is unknown. Base qualities are missing; no much larger clone stands one base away.

Libraries came from 5' RACE. TCRdb records NextSeq 500 as the sequencer. Unique molecular identifiers were attached to individual cDNA molecules in the TCR library protocol so that sequencing error and PCR bias could be corrected. Both TCR alpha and beta chains were sequenced, and tight co-correlation was observed between alpha and beta sequence abundances in each sample. The paper's processing steps were these. V gene, J gene and CDR3 annotation of TCR sequences was performed with Decombinator V4. Expanded TCRs were defined as changing significantly between any two time points under a Poisson model with p below 0.0001. Abundances of TCRs were expressed as counts per million after normalisation to the total number of TCRs sequenced in each sample. TRAV1-2 paired with TRAJ12, TRAJ20 or TRAJ33 defined MAIT TCRs, while TRAV10 paired with TRAJ18 defined iNKT TCRs. VDJdb, accessed 1 November 2021, was searched for CMV, EBV and SARS-CoV-2 annotated TCRs, with TCRs annotated for multiple antigens excluded. In TCRdb, the public reads were trimmed at Q25 with fastp and aligned with MiXCR, with productive beta chains retained. Duplicate CDR3 protein sequences are folded into a single record with the most common DNA and genes. The V and J calls reflect TCRdb's pipeline rather than the authors' work. The sample table contains some 61,000 distinct CDR3 sequences; only one count was recorded for around 14% of them. The top ten clones comprise 8% to 10% of the sample.

Specimen: whole blood. The source of this sequence is an adult who was a healthcare worker with PCR-confirmed SARS-CoV-2 infection or an uninfected control (not recorded which). The chain is assembled from TRBV7-3 and TRBJ2-3; TRBD2 matches 12 bases in the middle. CDR3 reads: CASSPSGRAGDTQYF. In nucleotide form, the sequence is TGTGCCAGCAGCCCTAGCGGGAGGGCAGGAGATACGCAGTATTTT. Full variable domain (CDR3 extended with the reference TRBV7-3 and TRBJ2-3 proteins): GAGVSQTPSNKVTEKGKYVELRCDPISGHTALYWYRQSLGQGPEFLIYFQGTGAADDSGLPNDRFFAVRPEGSVSTLKIQRTERGDSAVYLCASSPSGRAGDTQYFGPGTRLTVL.